The 21 T cell receptor beta chains given below trace back to one sample, sequenced in a study of blood T cell repertoires in COVID-19 (dated by TCRdb to 2020 to 2022). The library was built by means of the immunoSEQ multiplex PCR assay. The clones in this table, taken by TCRdb from immuneACCESS, are in-frame only. Not every clone is retained; where verified, under half of the shortfall comes from an unresolved V gene, and the cause of the rest is unknown. The sample records 380,000 or so clones, about 87% of which are singletons. In total, the top ten clones hold 1.3% of the sample. The sample taken for sequencing was PBMCs or T cells enriched from blood (not recorded which). The receptors were sampled from a man younger than 40 who had recovered from COVID-19.

V usage is TRBV6-5 and J usage is TRBJ1-2; 8 bases map to TRBD1. Per germline, CDR1 MNHEY and CDR2 SVGAGI. V gave up 6 bases and J gave up 11 bases; unmatched junction bases: 5. CDR3 length equals 11 residues. The CDR3 here is CASRTDREYTF. The DNA of the CDR3 is TGTGCCAGCAGGACGGACAGGGAATACACCTTC.

This clone was counted a single time. The chain recombines TRBV9 with TRBJ1-2; no reliable D call. Looked up from germline, CDR1 is SGDLS and CDR2 is YYNGEE. This CDR3 region has 13 residues. V lost 1 base, J lost 0 bases, and 4 bases lay in between. CDR3 amino acids: CASSVRANYGYTF. DNA for the CDR3: TGTGCCAGCAGCGTACGAGCTAACTATGGCTACACCTTC.

This clone was seen a few times. This same CDR3 is encoded by further DNA sequences in the sample. This sequence joins TRBV4-2 and TRBJ2-7, with unresolved D. V shed 0 bases and J shed 1 base, with 7 bases lying between them. The CDR3 sequence is 14 residues long. Germline assignment: CDR1 LGHNA and CDR2 YNFKEQ. This CDR3 reads CASSQDDTSYEQYF. The CDR3 DNA sequence: TGTGCCAGCAGCCAAGATGACACTTCCTACGAGCAGTACTTC.

This chain joins TRBV7-9 and TRBJ1-2; TRBD1 might be the D (5 bases). With 5 bases removed from V and 1 base from J, the gap between germline ends came to 17 bases. This CDR3 is built from 16 residues. Germline V gene data show CDR1 as SEHNR and CDR2 as FQNEAQ (reference sequence). In DNA form, the CDR3 reads TGTGCCAGCAGCGCCCATAGAACGACAGATAACTATGGCTACACCTTC. Its translation is CASSAHRTTDNYGYTF.

Concerning this clone: Different DNA sequences within this sample yield the same CDR3. The chain recombines TRBV5-1 with TRBJ1-5; 7 positions agree with TRBD1. After removal of 1 base from V and 2 bases from J, the junction contained 0 bases not matched to a gene. The CDR3 totals 14 residues. Germline CDR1 and CDR2: SGHRS and YFSETQ. The CDR3 loop is CASSLTGGNQPQHF. CDR3 in DNA: TGCGCCAGCAGCTTGACAGGGGGCAATCAGCCCCAGCATTTT.

The chain is built from TRBV19 and TRBJ2-4; 9 positions agree with TRBD1. V shed 3 bases, J shed 9 bases, and the junction held 6 bases outside the gene matches. The CDR3 covers 14 residues. Germline V gene sequence: CDR1 LNHDA, CDR2 SQIVND (reference sequence). The CDR3 DNA is TGTGCCAGTAGTATCACCGGGACAGGGCGCATTCAGTACTTC. Encoded protein: CASSITGTGRIQYF.

The rearrangement links TRBV27 to TRBJ2-1; TRBD1 matches at 9 bases. The ends lost 6 bases at V and 1 base at J; junction bases unmatched: 4. Germline V gene lookup returns CDR1 MNHEY and CDR2 SMNVEV (reference sequence). This CDR3 is built from 15 residues. The DNA of the CDR3 is TGTGCCAGCAGCCGAGGACAGGGGTCCTACAATGAGCAGTTCTTC. It specifies CASSRGQGSYNEQFF.

This chain connects TRBV25-1 to TRBJ2-4, with a weak D call TRBD2 (7 bases). Germline CDR1 reads MGHDK; CDR2 reads SYGVNS. V was pared by 4 bases and J by 5 bases, with 18 bases between. The CDR3 spans 16 residues. CDR3 sequence: CASSVLGGGGENIQYF. The DNA for the CDR3 is TGTGCCAGCAGTGTCCTGGGGGGGGGCGGAGAAAACATTCAGTACTTC.

The CDR3 loop reads CAYTRAANYGYTF. DNA for the CDR3: TGTGCCTATACCAGGGCCGCTAACTATGGCTACACCTTC. The V call is TRBV30, the J call TRBJ1-2, with D possibly being TRBD1 (5 bases). This CDR3 is 13 amino acids long. Germline CDR1 GTSNPN, CDR2 SVGIG (reference sequence). V dropped 7 bases and J dropped 0 bases, with 12 bases sitting between them. The complete variable domain, with remaining parts taken from reference TRBV30 and TRBJ1-2, reads SQTIHQWPATLVQPVGSPLSLECTVEGTSNPNLYWYRQAAGRGLQLLFYSVGIGQISSEVPQNLSASRPQDRQFILSSKKLLLSDSGFYLCAYTRAANYGYTFGSGTRLTVV.

The rearrangement links TRBV19 to TRBJ1-2, with 7 positions matching TRBD1. The CDR3 sequence is 12 residues long. V lost 7 bases and J lost 5; bases outside the gene matches: 4. Germline V lookup: CDR1 LNHDA, CDR2 SQIVND (reference sequence). The CDR3 spells CASTPTGYGYTF. The CDR3 DNA reads as TGTGCCAGTACCCCGACAGGGTATGGCTACACCTTC.

The V call is TRBV12-5, the J call TRBJ2-7; 9 nucleotides match TRBD1. V trimming: 11 bases; J trimming: 3 bases; junction bases outside the gene matches: 5. Germline CDR1 and CDR2: LGHNT and FRNRAP. The CDR3 is 12 residues long. CDR3 amino acids: CASGTGLYEQYF. DNA for the CDR3: TGTGCTTCCGGGACAGGGCTCTACGAGCAGTACTTC.

This chain links TRBV19 with TRBJ2-7; the match to TRBD1 covers 7 bases. V trimming: 6 bases; J trimming: 4 bases; junction bases outside the gene matches: 9. Germline V CDR1 and CDR2: LNHDA, SQIVND (reference sequence). The CDR3 has 14 amino acids. This CDR3 is CASSRTGDGYEQYF. The CDR3 DNA follows: TGTGCCAGTAGCCGTACAGGGGATGGTTACGAGCAGTACTTC. Full variable domain (rest looked up from reference TRBV19 and TRBJ2-7): DGGITQSPKYLFRKEGQNVTLSCEQNLNHDAMYWYRQDPGQGLRLIYYSQIVNDFQKGDIAEGYSVSREKKESFPLTVTSAQKNPTAFYLCASSRTGDGYEQYFGPGTRLTVT.

This chain links TRBV10-1 with TRBJ2-7; perhaps TRBD1 as D (6 bases). Germline V gives CDR1 WNHNN, CDR2 SYGVQD (reference sequence). The CDR3 is 13 residues long. Deletions cut 2 bases from V and 5 bases from J, with 10 bases between. CDR3 amino acids: CASSERTADEQYF. CDR3 in DNA: TGCGCCAGCAGTGAGAGGACAGCGGACGAGCAGTACTTC.

The V and J genes are TRBV5-1 and TRBJ2-1, with a tentative D call TRBD2 (6 bases). CDR3 size: 16 residues. Between the trimmed V and J ends, which lost 0 bases and 2 bases, there was a span of 12 bases. Germline V gene data show CDR1 as SGHRS and CDR2 as YFSETQ. In DNA, the CDR3 is TGCGCCAGCAGCTTGGTTGGGGGGACGGCCTACAATGAGCAGTTCTTC. Protein: CASSLVGGTAYNEQFF. The full variable domain, with the rest looked up from reference TRBV5-1 and TRBJ2-1, is KAGVTQTPRYLIKTRGQQVTLSCSPISGHRSVSWYQQTPGQGLQFLFEYFSETQRNKGNFPGRFSGRQFSNSRSEMNVSTLELGDSALYLCASSLVGGTAYNEQFFGPGTRLTVL.

The gene calls are TRBV18 and TRBJ2-1; the match to TRBD1 covers 11 bases. Germline values: CDR1 KGHSH, CDR2 LQKENI. Unmatched junction bases numbered 4, after V lost 0 bases and J lost 0 bases. The length of the CDR3 is 18 residues. CDR3 sequence (DNA): TGTGCCAGCTCACCACCCATAGGGACAGGGGGCTCCTACAATGAGCAGTTCTTC. Its protein product is CASSPPIGTGGSYNEQFF.

The chain carries TRBV21-1 and TRBJ2-5; the table assigns TRBD2, which was not confirmed against the DNA. TRBV21-1 is an annotated pseudogene. This CDR3 region has 17 residues. For the CDR3, the DNA is TGTGCCAGCAGCCCCTGCGGCACGCGGGGGGAGAAAGAGACCCAGTACTTC. Encoded protein: CASSPCGTRGEKETQYF.

The chain combines TRBV5-3 with TRBJ1-6, with D hard to call. TRBV5-3 is an open reading frame, and its role is uncertain. The CDR3 consists of 14 residues. The V gene lost 4 bases and the J gene lost 7 bases, with 12 bases spanning the gap. This CDR3 reads CARSVTRNNSPLHF. The CDR3 DNA is TGTGCCAGAAGCGTGACCAGGAACAATTCACCCCTCCACTTT.

The chain uses TRBV3-1 (or the pseudogene TRBV3-2) and TRBJ1-2, with D possibly TRBD1 on 6 matching bases. The CDR3 runs 13 residues. V dropped 3 bases and J dropped 10 bases, with 15 bases sitting between them. Germline CDR1 LGHDT, CDR2 YNNKEL (reference sequence). The CDR3 DNA follows: TGTGCCAGCAGCCAGACACAGGGAAGAGACTACACCTTC. Residues: CASSQTQGRDYTF.

The chain couples TRBV27 to TRBJ2-1; TRBD2 matches at 8 bases. Germline CDR1 MNHEY, CDR2 SMNVEV (reference sequence). V trimming: 5 bases; J trimming: 1 base; junction bases outside the gene matches: 10. The CDR3 is 17 residues long. The CDR3: CASSRPRGGGSYNEQFF. Here the CDR3 DNA reads TGTGCCAGCAGTAGGCCCCGGGGCGGGGGGTCCTACAATGAGCAGTTCTTC.

The V gene is TRBV4-1, the J gene TRBJ1-4, with D possibly matching TRBD1 (6 bases). CDR3 size: 14 residues. Deletions cut 4 bases from V and 6 bases from J, with 12 bases between. CDR1 is MGHRA and CDR2 is YSYEKL in the germline V gene. The CDR3 loop reads CASSPTGPYEKLFF. The CDR3 nucleotides read TGCGCCAGCAGCCCGACAGGACCGTATGAAAAACTGTTTTTT.

The chain carries TRBV19 and TRBJ2-2; 11 nucleotides line up with TRBD2. CDR3 length equals 18 residues. J lost 5 bases, V lost 2 bases, and 10 bases had no gene match. The germline V gene encodes CDR1 LNHDA and CDR2 SQIVND (reference sequence). The DNA of the CDR3 is TGTGCCAGTAGTATAACTAGCGGGGGCCTTCTGGGTACCGGGGAGCTGTTTTTT. Its protein product is CASSITSGGLLGTGELFF.